The clone carrying this TCR beta chain was recorded once. These data originate in a study of blood T cell repertoires in COVID-19. Looking at the study overall: Acute-phase and convalescent COVID-19 samples originated in the United States, Italy and Spain. Sources were T cells, B-cell-depleted T cells, or PBMCs; the material itself was cDNA or gDNA.

As originally analysed: Reference gene primer amplification yielded estimated nucleated cell counts. Some clones are missing from TCRdb's copy, which holds only in-frame ones; the method was immunoSEQ multiplex PCR. D and trimming come from the DNA, and the V and J calls and clone size come from that table. The sample carries approximately 100,000 clones, roughly 79% recorded once. V lost 0 bases and J 2 bases, leaving 5 bases between the germline ends. Germline CDR1 reads SGDLS; CDR2 reads YYNGEE. The CDR3 loop spans 13 amino acids. What was sequenced was peripheral blood. This receptor was taken from a human donor in a cohort sampled during active COVID-19. This chain connects TRBV9 to TRBJ2-5; no clear D gene. The CDR3 DNA is TGTGCCAGCAGCGTAGGTCCTCAAGAGACCCAGTACTTC. Encoded protein: CASSVGPQETQYF.